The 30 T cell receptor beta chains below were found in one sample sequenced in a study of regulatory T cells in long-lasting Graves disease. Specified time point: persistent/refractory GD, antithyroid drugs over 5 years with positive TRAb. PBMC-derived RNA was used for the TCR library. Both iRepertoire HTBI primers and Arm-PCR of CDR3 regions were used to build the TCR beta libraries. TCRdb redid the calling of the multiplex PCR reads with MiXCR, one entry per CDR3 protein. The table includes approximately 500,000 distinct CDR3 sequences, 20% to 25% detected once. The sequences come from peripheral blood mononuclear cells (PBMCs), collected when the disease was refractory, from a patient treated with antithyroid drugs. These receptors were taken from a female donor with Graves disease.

The CDR3 protein is CASGYASTGSRGPQHF. The DNA for the CDR3 is TGTGCCAGCGGTTACGCTTCGACAGGGTCCCGTGGGCCCCAGCATTTT. The V and J genes are TRBV28 and TRBJ1-5; the match to TRBD1 covers 7 bases. Germline trimming cut 8 bases from V and 9 bases from J; bases unmatched to any gene: 19. The CDR3 consists of 16 residues. CDR1 is MDHEN and CDR2 is SYDVKM in the germline V gene.

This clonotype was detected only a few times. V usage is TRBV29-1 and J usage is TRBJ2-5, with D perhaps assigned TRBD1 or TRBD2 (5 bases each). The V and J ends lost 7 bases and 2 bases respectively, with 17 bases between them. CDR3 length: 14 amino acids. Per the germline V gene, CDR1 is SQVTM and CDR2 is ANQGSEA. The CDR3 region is CSAVGGGTQETQYF. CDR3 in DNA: TGCAGCGCCGTGGGTGGGGGAACGCAAGAGACCCAGTACTTC.

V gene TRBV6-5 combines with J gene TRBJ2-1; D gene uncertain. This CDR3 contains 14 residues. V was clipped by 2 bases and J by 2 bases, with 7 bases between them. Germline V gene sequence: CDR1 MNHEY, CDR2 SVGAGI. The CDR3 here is CASSYRSTYNEQFF. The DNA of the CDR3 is TGTGCCAGCAGTTACCGCTCAACCTACAATGAGCAGTTCTTC.

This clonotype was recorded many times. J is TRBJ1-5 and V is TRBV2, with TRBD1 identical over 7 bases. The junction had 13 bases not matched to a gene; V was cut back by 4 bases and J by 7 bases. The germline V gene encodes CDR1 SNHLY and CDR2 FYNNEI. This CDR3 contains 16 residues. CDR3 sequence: CASSVVRTGWMQPQHF. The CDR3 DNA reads TGTGCCAGCAGTGTAGTACGGACAGGTTGGATGCAGCCCCAGCATTTT. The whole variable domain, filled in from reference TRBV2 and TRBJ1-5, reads EPEVTQTPSHQVTQMGQEVILRCVPISNHLYFYWYRQILGQKVEFLVSFYNNEISEKSEIFDDQFSVERPDGSNFTLKIRSTKLEDSAMYFCASSVVRTGWMQPQHFGDGTRLSIL.

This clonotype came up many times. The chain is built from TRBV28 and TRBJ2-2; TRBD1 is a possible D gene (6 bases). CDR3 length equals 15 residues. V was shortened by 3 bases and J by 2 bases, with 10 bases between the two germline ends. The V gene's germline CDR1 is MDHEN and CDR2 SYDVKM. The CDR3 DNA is TGTGCCAGCAGTTTTCAGGGGTCAAACACCGGGGAGCTGTTTTTT. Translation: CASSFQGSNTGELFF.

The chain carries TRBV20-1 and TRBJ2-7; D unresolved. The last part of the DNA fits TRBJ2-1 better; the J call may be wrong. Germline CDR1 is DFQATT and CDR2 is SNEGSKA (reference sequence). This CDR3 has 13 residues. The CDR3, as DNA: TGCAGTGCTAGTAAGAGTTACTACAATGAGCAGTTCTTC. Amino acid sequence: CSASKSYYNEQFF.

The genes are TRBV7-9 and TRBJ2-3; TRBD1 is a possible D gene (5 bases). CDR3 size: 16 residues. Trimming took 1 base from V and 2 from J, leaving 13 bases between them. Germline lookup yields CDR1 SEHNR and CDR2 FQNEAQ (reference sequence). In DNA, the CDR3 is TGTGCCAGCAGCTTAGTACTCCAGGACACCACAGATACGCAGTATTTT. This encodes CASSLVLQDTTDTQYF.

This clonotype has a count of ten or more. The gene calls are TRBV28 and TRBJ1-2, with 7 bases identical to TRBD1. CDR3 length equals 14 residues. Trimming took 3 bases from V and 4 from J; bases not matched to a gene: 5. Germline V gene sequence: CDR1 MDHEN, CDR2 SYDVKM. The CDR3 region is CASSLGQNGYGYTF. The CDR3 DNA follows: TGTGCCAGCAGTTTGGGACAGAATGGCTATGGCTACACCTTC.

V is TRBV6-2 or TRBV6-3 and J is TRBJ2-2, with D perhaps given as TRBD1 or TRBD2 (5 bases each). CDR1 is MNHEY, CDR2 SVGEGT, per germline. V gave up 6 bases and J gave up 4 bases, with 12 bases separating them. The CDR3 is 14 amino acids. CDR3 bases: TGTGCCAGCAGGGACGGGACGGGCACCGGGGAGCTGTTTTTT. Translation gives CASRDGTGTGELFF.

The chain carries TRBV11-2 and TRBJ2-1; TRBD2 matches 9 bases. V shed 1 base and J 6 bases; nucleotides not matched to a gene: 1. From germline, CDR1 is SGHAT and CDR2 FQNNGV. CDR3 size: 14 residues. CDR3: CASSLGTSVNEQFF. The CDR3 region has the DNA TGTGCCAGCAGCTTAGGGACTAGCGTCAATGAGCAGTTCTTC. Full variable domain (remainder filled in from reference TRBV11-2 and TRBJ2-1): EAGVAQSPRYKIIEKRQSVAFWCNPISGHATLYWYQQILGQGPKLLIQFQNNGVVDDSQLPKDRFSAERLKGVDSTLKIQPAKLEDSAVYLCASSLGTSVNEQFFGPGTRLTVL.

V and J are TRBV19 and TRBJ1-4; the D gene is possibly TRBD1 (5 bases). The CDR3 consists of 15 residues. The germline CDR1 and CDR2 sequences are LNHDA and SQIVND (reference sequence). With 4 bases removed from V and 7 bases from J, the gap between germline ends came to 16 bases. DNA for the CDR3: TGTGCCAGTAGTACTGGTCAGGGTGTTGGTGAAAAACTGTTTTTT. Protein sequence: CASSTGQGVGEKLFF.

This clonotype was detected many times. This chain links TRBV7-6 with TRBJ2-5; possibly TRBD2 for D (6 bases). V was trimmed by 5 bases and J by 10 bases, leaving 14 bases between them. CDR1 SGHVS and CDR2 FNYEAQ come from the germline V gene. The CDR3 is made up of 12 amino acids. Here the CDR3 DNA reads TGTGCCAGCAGCACCGCGCCGGGACTCCAGTACTTC. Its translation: CASSTAPGLQYF.

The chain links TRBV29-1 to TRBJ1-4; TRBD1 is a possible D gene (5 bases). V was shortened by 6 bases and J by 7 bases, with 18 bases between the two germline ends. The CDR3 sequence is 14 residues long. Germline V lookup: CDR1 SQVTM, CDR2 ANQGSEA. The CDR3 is CSVISSGVGEKLFF. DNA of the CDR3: TGCAGCGTCATCAGTTCGGGGGTCGGTGAAAAACTGTTTTTT.

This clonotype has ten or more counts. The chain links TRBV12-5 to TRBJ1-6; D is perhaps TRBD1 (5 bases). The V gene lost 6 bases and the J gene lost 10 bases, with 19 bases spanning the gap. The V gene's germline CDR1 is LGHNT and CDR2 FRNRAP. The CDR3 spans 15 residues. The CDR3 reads CASGYHRGLSSPLHF. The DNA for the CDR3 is TGTGCTAGTGGCTATCACCGGGGCCTAAGCTCACCCCTCCACTTT.

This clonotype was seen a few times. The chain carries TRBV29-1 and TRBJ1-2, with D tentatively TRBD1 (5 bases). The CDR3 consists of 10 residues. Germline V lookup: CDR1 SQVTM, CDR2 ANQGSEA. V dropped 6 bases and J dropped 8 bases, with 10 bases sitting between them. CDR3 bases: TGCAGCGTGGGGGGAGACGGCTACACCTTC. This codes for CSVGGDGYTF. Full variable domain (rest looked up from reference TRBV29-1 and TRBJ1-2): SAVISQKPSRDICQRGTSLTIQCQVDSQVTMMFWYRQQPGQSLTLIATANQGSEATYESGFVIDKFPISRPNLTFSTLTVSNMSPEDSSIYLCSVGGDGYTFGSGTRLTVV.

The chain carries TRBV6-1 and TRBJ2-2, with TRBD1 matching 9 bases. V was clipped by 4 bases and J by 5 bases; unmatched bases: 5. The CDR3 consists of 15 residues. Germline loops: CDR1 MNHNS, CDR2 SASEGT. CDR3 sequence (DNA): TGTGCCAGCAGTGCCGGGACAGGGACGACCGGGGAGCTGTTTTTT. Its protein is CASSAGTGTTGELFF.

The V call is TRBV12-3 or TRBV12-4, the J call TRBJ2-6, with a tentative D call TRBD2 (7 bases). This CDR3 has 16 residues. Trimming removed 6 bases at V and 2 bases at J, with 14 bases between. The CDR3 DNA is TGTGCCAGCAGCCAAGAGGGGGGGACTGGGGCCAACGTCCTGACTTTC. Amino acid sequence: CASSQEGGTGANVLTF.

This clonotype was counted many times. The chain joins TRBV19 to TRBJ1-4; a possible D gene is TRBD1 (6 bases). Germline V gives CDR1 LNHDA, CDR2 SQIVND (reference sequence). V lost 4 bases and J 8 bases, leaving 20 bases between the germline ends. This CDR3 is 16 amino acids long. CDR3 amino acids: CASSRGSQGWNEKLFF. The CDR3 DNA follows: TGTGCCAGTAGTAGAGGATCACAGGGTTGGAACGAAAAACTGTTTTTT.

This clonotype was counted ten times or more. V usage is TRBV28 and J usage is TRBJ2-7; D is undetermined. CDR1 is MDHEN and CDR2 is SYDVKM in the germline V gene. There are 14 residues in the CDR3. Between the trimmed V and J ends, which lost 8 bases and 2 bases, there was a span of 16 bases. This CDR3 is CASSGPRRPYEQYF. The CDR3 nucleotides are TGTGCCAGCTCCGGGCCTCGGCGCCCCTACGAGCAGTACTTC.

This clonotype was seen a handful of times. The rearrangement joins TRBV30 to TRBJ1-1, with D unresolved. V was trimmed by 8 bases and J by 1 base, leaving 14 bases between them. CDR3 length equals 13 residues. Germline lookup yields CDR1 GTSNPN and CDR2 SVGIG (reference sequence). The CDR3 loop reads CAMESAANTEAFF. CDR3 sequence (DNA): TGTGCCATGGAGTCGGCAGCGAACACTGAAGCTTTCTTT.

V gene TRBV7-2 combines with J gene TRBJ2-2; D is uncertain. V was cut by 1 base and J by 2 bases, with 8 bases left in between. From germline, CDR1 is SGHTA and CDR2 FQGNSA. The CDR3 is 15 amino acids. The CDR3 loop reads CASSLEGSNTGELFF. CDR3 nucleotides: TGTGCCAGCAGCTTAGAAGGGTCCAACACCGGGGAGCTGTTTTTT. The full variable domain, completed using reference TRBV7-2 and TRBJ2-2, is GAGVSQSPSNKVTEKGKDVELRCDPISGHTALYWYRQSLGQGLEFLIYFQGNSAPDKSGLPSDRFSAERTGGSVSTLTIQRTQQEDSAVYLCASSLEGSNTGELFFGEGSRLTVL.

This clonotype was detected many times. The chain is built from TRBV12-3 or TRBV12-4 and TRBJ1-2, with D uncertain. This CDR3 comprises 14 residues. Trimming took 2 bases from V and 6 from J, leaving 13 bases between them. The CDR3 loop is CASSLHPQTHGYTF. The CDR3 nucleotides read TGTGCCAGCAGTTTACATCCTCAAACGCATGGCTACACCTTC.

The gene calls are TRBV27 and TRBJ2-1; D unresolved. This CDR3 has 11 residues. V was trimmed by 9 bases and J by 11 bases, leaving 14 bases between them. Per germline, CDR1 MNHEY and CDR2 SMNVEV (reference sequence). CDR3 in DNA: TGTGCCAGTCTCTTTGGCCTAAAGCAGTTCTTC. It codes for CASLFGLKQFF.

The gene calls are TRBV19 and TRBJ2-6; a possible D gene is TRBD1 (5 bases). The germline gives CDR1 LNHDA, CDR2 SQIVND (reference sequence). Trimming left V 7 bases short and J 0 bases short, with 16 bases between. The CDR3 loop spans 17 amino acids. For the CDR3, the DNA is TGTGCCAGTACTCCCTGGGGCAGCTACTCTGGGGCCAACGTCCTGACTTTC. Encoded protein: CASTPWGSYSGANVLTF. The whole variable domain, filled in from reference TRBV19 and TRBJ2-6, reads DGGITQSPKYLFRKEGQNVTLSCEQNLNHDAMYWYRQDPGQGLRLIYYSQIVNDFQKGDIAEGYSVSREKKESFPLTVTSAQKNPTAFYLCASTPWGSYSGANVLTFGAGSRLTVL.

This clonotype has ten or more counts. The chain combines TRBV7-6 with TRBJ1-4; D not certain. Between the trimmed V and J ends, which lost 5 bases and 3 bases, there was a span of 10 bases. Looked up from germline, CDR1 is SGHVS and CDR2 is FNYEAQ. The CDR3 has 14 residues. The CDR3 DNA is TGTGCCAGCAGCCCAGACGGACCTAATGAAAAACTGTTTTTT. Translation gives CASSPDGPNEKLFF.

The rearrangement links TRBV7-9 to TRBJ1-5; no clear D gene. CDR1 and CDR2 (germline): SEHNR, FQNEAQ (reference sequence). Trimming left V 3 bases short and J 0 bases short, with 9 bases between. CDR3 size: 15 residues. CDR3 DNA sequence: TGTGCCAGCAGCTTTGGACCGACTAGCAATCAGCCCCAGCATTTT. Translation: CASSFGPTSNQPQHF.

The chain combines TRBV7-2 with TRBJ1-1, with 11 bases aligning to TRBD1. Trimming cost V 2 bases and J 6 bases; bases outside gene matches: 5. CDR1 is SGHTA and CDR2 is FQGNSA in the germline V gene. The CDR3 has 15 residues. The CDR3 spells CASSLRGTGGAEAFF. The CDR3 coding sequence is TGTGCCAGCAGCTTAAGAGGGACAGGGGGAGCTGAAGCTTTCTTT.

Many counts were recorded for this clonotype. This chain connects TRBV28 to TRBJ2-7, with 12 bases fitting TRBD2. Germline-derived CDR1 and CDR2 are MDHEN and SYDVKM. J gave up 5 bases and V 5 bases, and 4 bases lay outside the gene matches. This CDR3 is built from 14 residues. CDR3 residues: CASSLAGGPNEQYF. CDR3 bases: TGTGCCAGCAGTCTAGCGGGGGGGCCAAACGAGCAGTACTTC.

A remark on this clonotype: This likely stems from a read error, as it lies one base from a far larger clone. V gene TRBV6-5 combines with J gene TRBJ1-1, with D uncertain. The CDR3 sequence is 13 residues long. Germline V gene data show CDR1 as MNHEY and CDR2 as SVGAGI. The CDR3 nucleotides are TGTGCCAGCAGTTACCCGGGGAACACTGAAGCTTCCTTT. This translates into CASSYPGNTEASF.

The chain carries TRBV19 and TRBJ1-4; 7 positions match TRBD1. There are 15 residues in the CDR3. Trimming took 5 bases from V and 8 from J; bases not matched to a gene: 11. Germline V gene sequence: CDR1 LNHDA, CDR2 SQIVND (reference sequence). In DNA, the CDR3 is TGTGCCAGTAGTTTCACAGGGGACGTAGGGGAAAAACTGTTTTTT. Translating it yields CASSFTGDVGEKLFF. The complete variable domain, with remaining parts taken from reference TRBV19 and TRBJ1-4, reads DGGITQSPKYLFRKEGQNVTLSCEQNLNHDAMYWYRQDPGQGLRLIYYSQIVNDFQKGDIAEGYSVSREKKESFPLTVTSAQKNPTAFYLCASSFTGDVGEKLFFGSGTQLSVL.